The rows below give T cell receptor beta chains drawn from one sample of a study of blood T cell repertoires in COVID-19. Sequencing was performed with immunoSEQ multiplex PCR; in TCRdb, only in-frame clones are kept and a portion is missing. The sample holds 150,000 to 200,000 clones, just over 90% seen once. Sequenced sample: peripheral blood. The receptor source for this set is a woman aged 55 to 70 with COVID-19, enrolled during active disease. The CDR3 runs from the conserved cysteine through the conserved F or W.

v_gene: TRBV13; CDR3aa: CASSSAQGDYTEAFF
v_gene: TRBV12-5; CDR3aa: CASGLGWGRDYGYTF
v_gene: TRBV19; CDR3aa: CASQQGSSYNEQFF
v_gene: TRBV19; CDR3aa: CASSIGPSRLNTEAFF
v_gene: TRBV7-6; CDR3aa: CASSSHRGPEAFF
v_gene: TRBV6-2/TRBV6-3; CDR3aa: CASSNGGASNQPQHF
v_gene: TRBV10-3; CDR3aa: CAISGTGRNQPQHF
v_gene: TRBV4-3; CDR3aa: CASSQVSLSEDEQFF
v_gene: TRBV19; CDR3aa: CASSISRDRTAEAFF
v_gene: TRBV7-2; CDR3aa: CASSLAVAREEKLFF
v_gene: TRBV2; CDR3aa: CASRETDLSNQPQHF
v_gene: TRBV29-1; CDR3aa: CSVEDPVIPAVQYF
v_gene: TRBV5-4; CDR3aa: CASSLAGEVYNEQFF
v_gene: TRBV2; CDR3aa: CASSYTRNEQFF
v_gene: TRBV7-6; CDR3aa: CASSSTPGNTGELFF
v_gene: TRBV18; CDR3aa: CASSPLPRNTEAFF
v_gene: TRBV7-8; CDR3aa: CASSSGGSNQPQHF
v_gene: TRBV4-3; CDR3aa: CASSQGEADNYGYTF
v_gene: TRBV19; CDR3aa: CASSIDRGLNEKLFF
v_gene: TRBV27; CDR3aa: CASSLSRGGDTEAFF
v_gene: TRBV7-8; CDR3aa: CASSLRGDGNSPLHF
v_gene: TRBV19; CDR3aa: CASSPTGGGETQYF